Presented here are 8 T cell receptor beta chains from one specimen sequenced in a study of Graves' ophthalmopathy and Graves' hyperthyroidism. Amplification targeted the TCR beta CDR3 regions, with RNA transcripts as the source material. In the first round, RT-PCR was carried out with HTBI primers, and a multiplex PCR formed the second round. From the multiplex PCR reads, TCRdb called clonotypes with MiXCR, one entry per CDR3 protein. Of hundreds of thousands of distinct CDR3 sequences listed, over 40% are singletons. The sample was peripheral blood. Source of these receptors: an adult man with Graves' ophthalmopathy.

This clonotype was found many times. This sequence joins TRBV19 and TRBJ1-5; tentatively, D is TRBD1 (6 bases). V lost 1 base and J 3 bases, leaving 7 bases between the germline ends. This CDR3 is built from 14 residues. Germline V gene data show CDR1 as LNHDA and CDR2 as SQIVND (reference sequence). This CDR3 reads CASSIGQDNQPQHF. The CDR3 DNA follows: TGTGCCAGTAGTATAGGACAGGACAATCAGCCCCAGCATTTT.

This clonotype has only a few counts. This rearrangement joins TRBV2 to TRBJ1-1; D not resolved. CDR3 length: 16 amino acids. The germline V gene has CDR1 SNHLY and CDR2 FYNNEI. The germline V and J ends were trimmed by 5 bases and 1 base, with 17 bases remaining between them. In DNA, the CDR3 is TGTGCCAGCAGTTACCAATGGGAGAGACGGAACACTGAAGCTTTCTTT. It is translated as CASSYQWERRNTEAFF.

This clonotype was found a few times. The chain employs TRBV12-3 or TRBV12-4 and TRBJ2-2, with 10 bases that match TRBD2. J lost 0 bases, V lost 7 bases, and 5 bases had no gene match. The CDR3 loop spans 16 amino acids. The CDR3 sequence: CASTGLAEANTGELFF. CDR3 nucleotides: TGTGCCAGCACCGGACTAGCGGAGGCGAACACCGGGGAGCTGTTTTTT.

V usage is TRBV15 and J usage is TRBJ2-7; D unclear. Trimming took off 3 bases at V and 6 bases at J, with 18 bases between the two ends. Germline V gene sequence: CDR1 LNHNV, CDR2 YYDKDF (reference sequence). The CDR3 runs 15 residues. As DNA, the CDR3 is TGTGCCACCAGCAGCAACCGGCCCAACTCCCCCGAGCAGTACTTC. Encoded protein: CATSSNRPNSPEQYF. Drawing the rest from reference TRBV15 and TRBJ2-7, the complete variable domain is DAMVIQNPRYQVTQFGKPVTLSCSQTLNHNVMYWYQQKSSQAPKLLFHYYDKDFNNEADTPDNFQSRRPNTSFCFLDIRSPGLGDTAMYLCATSSNRPNSPEQYFGPGTRLTVT.

The V and J genes are TRBV25-1 and TRBJ1-4; a possible D gene is TRBD1 (6 bases). The CDR3 is made up of 14 amino acids. Trimming pared 4 bases from V and 7 bases from J, leaving 13 bases between. Germline V CDR1 and CDR2: MGHDK, SYGVNS. The CDR3: CASSARGGSEKLFF. The CDR3, as DNA: TGTGCCAGCAGTGCTAGGGGGGGAAGTGAAAAACTGTTTTTT.

In this sample, this clonotype turned up a few times. This sequence joins TRBV7-6 and TRBJ1-2; 11 bases line up with TRBD1. Germline V gives CDR1 SGHVS, CDR2 FNYEAQ. After removal of 8 bases from V and 4 bases from J, the junction contained 9 bases not matched to a gene. This CDR3 comprises 15 residues. The chain's CDR3 is CASSPGQGDSYGYTF. CDR3 in DNA: TGTGCCAGCTCTCCGGGACAGGGGGATTCCTATGGCTACACCTTC.

The sample holds one count of this clonotype. This may stem from a read error, because a much larger clone lies one nucleotide away. This sequence joins TRBV7-3 and TRBJ1-6, with TRBD1 as a possible D gene (5 bases). The length of the CDR3 is 13 residues. Germline V gives CDR1 SGHTA, CDR2 FQGTGA. Trimming took 6 bases from V and 5 from J, leaving 8 bases between them. The CDR3 DNA reads TGTGCCAGCAGGACAGACAATAATTCACCCCTCCACTTT. Amino acid sequence: CASRTDNNSPLHF.

The chain couples TRBV5-1 to TRBJ2-3; 8 bases are a match to TRBD1. This CDR3 is 14 amino acids long. Trimming at V came to 4 bases and at J to 6 bases, leaving 7 bases not matched to a gene. The V gene's germline CDR1 is SGHRS and CDR2 YFSETQ. The CDR3 DNA reads as TGCGCCAGCAGCCTCGGACAGGGAGCGGATACGCAGTATTTT. Protein: CASSLGQGADTQYF.